The sequence of this T cell receptor beta chain was determined in a study of blood T cell repertoires in COVID-19. Across the study: Italy, Spain and the United States were the sources of the convalescent and acute COVID-19 samples. PBMCs, B-cell-depleted T cells, or T cells were the source of the cDNA or gDNA that made up the material.

V lost 2 bases, J lost 6 bases, and 13 bases lay in between. CDR3 length equals 13 residues. In germline, CDR1 is GTSNPN, CDR2 SVGIG (reference sequence). Seattle patients were enrolled while actively infected and followed longitudinally. Authors' processing steps: For nucleated cells, counts were estimated from reference gene primer amplification. Clones were sequenced by immunoSEQ multiplex PCR, and TCRdb holds only the in-frame ones, with some missing. The V and J calls and clone size are taken from that table; D and trimming were inferred from the DNA. The sample shows some 400,000 clones, around 87% of them seen only once.

V is TRBV30 and J is TRBJ1-1, with a possible D match to TRBD1 (5 bases). This clonotype originated in a woman in her fifties or sixties with COVID-19, enrolled during active disease. Specimen: peripheral blood. Here the CDR3 DNA reads TGTGCCTGGAGTAAGTTCGAAGGGGCTGAAGCTTTCTTT. Protein: CAWSKFEGAEAFF.